What follows are 9 T cell receptor beta chains derived from one specimen sequenced in a study of blood T cell repertoires in COVID-19. The repertoire was sequenced with immunoSEQ multiplex PCR; TCRdb's copy has only in-frame clones and lacks some. There are around 330,000 clones in the sample; 85% to 90% occur only once, and approximately 4% lies in the top ten. Specimen: peripheral blood. These receptors all come from a woman between 50 and 59 years old with active or convalescent COVID-19.

The chain links TRBV5-8 to TRBJ1-1; possibly TRBD1 for D (6 bases). The CDR3 extends over 13 amino acids. Trimming took 1 base from V and 4 from J, leaving 8 bases between them. Germline V gene lookup returns CDR1 SGHTS and CDR2 YDEGEE. The CDR3 sequence is CASSLSGATEAFF. CDR3 nucleotide sequence: TGTGCCAGCAGCTTGTCAGGGGCCACTGAAGCTTTCTTT.

This clone was counted once. The chain uses TRBV7-9 and TRBJ2-1; tentatively, D is TRBD2 (5 bases). This CDR3 region has 15 residues. V was cut by 2 bases and J by 9 bases, with 17 bases left in between. Germline V CDR1 and CDR2: SEHNR, FQNEAQ (reference sequence). The CDR3 DNA follows: TGTGCCAGCAGCTTAATGGGAGCGTTTTGGCCTGAGCAGTTCTTC. Amino acids: CASSLMGAFWPEQFF. Based on the CDR3 plus reference TRBV7-9 and TRBJ2-1, the full variable domain is DTGVSQNPRHKITKRGQNVTFRCDPISEHNRLYWYRQTLGQGPEFLTYFQNEAQLEKSRLLSDRFSAERPKGSFSTLEIQRTEQGDSAMYLCASSLMGAFWPEQFFGPGTRLTVL.

The chain recombines TRBV6-5 with TRBJ1-1; no firm D call. Looked up from germline, CDR1 is MNHEY and CDR2 is SVGAGI. V shed 6 bases and J shed 1 base, with 12 bases lying between them. This CDR3 region has 14 residues. In DNA, the CDR3 is TGTGCCAGCAGCCGTTACACCCAGAACACTGAAGCTTTCTTT. This gives the protein CASSRYTQNTEAFF.

Comments on this clone: One junction end does not reproduce the germline sequence, and a read error may be involved. The chain combines TRBV7-6 with TRBJ2-3, with 11 nucleotides matching TRBD2. The CDR3 consists of 16 residues. Germline V CDR1 and CDR2: SGHVS, FNYEAQ. This CDR3 is CASSSLAGGLTNTQYF. CDR3 nucleotides: TGTGCCAGCAGCTCATTAGCGGGGGGGCTCACAAATACGCAGTATTTT.

This clone came up once. V and J are TRBV6-5 and TRBJ1-5, with TRBD1 as a possible D gene (5 bases). V lost 7 bases and J lost 4, with 17 bases in between. The CDR3 totals 15 residues. Germline V gene sequence: CDR1 MNHEY, CDR2 SVGAGI. The CDR3 coding sequence is TGTGCCAGCAATTTTGAAGGGGCGCGGAATCAGCCCCAGCATTTT. Translated, it gives CASNFEGARNQPQHF.

The rearrangement joins TRBV4-3 to TRBJ1-4; no reliable D call. Germline CDR1 and CDR2: LGHNA and YSLEER. CDR3 length equals 15 residues. Trimming removed 0 bases from V and 5 bases from J, with 10 bases in between. CDR3 sequence reads: CASSQDTGFNEKLFF. The CDR3, as DNA: TGCGCCAGCAGCCAAGATACGGGGTTCAATGAAAAACTGTTTTTT.

The gene calls are TRBV30 and TRBJ1-2, with 8 bases identical to TRBD1. Germline V CDR1 and CDR2: GTSNPN, SVGIG (reference sequence). The length of the CDR3 is 15 residues. V shed 0 bases and J 2 bases; nucleotides not matched to a gene: 5. CDR3 DNA sequence: TGTGCCTGGAGTGTAATGGGGACAGGCAACTATGGCTACACCTTC. Translation gives CAWSVMGTGNYGYTF.

The chain has TRBV6-2 or TRBV6-3 and TRBJ2-5, with D perhaps matching TRBD1 (6 bases). Germline V gene sequence: CDR1 MNHEY, CDR2 SVGEGT. The germline V and J ends were trimmed by 6 bases and 2 bases, with 19 bases remaining between them. This CDR3 comprises 16 residues. CDR3: CASSPKGWGQQETQYF. CDR3 bases: TGTGCCAGCAGCCCTAAGGGTTGGGGGCAGCAAGAGACCCAGTACTTC.

The chain carries TRBV2 and TRBJ2-1, with unresolved D. Germline values: CDR1 SNHLY, CDR2 FYNNEI. V lost 6 bases and J lost 5, with 14 bases in between. This CDR3 has 14 amino acids. The CDR3 coding sequence is TGTGCCAGCAGCCGTGGTTCTAAAGACAATGAGCAGTTCTTC. The encoded protein is CASSRGSKDNEQFF.